One and the same sample provided the 17 T cell receptor beta chains below, sequenced in a study of blood T cells in healthy people across ages. Sample-barcoded 5' priming and a J-beta primer mix drove a second PCR of 7 to 11 cycles. TCRdb processed the 5' RACE reads anew with MiXCR; each CDR3 protein has one entry. This sample yields over a million distinct CDR3 sequences, of which around 43% are seen a single time; approximately 20% belongs to the top ten. Sequenced input: blood. The receptors originated from a woman aged 60-75 years in good health.

This CDR3 reads CASSEMGSPLHF. Written as DNA, the CDR3 is TGTGCCAGCAGTGAAATGGGATCACCCCTCCACTTT. The genes are TRBV6-1 and TRBJ1-6, with no clear D. V was pared by 2 bases and J by 10 bases, with 6 bases between. This CDR3 has 12 amino acids. Per germline, CDR1 MNHNS and CDR2 SASEGT.

The chain has TRBV10-3 and TRBJ2-3; TRBD2 matches 9 bases. V lost 4 bases, J lost 3 bases, and 5 bases stayed unmatched. CDR3 length equals 15 residues. Germline CDR1 reads ENHRY; CDR2 reads SYGVKD. CDR3 DNA: TGTGCCATCAGTGTCCTAGCGGGAACAACAGATACGCAGTATTTT. As protein: CAISVLAGTTDTQYF.

The rearrangement joins TRBV7-9 to TRBJ2-5; possibly TRBD1 or TRBD2 for D (5 bases each). Germline V gives CDR1 SEHNR, CDR2 FQNEAQ (reference sequence). CDR3 length: 13 amino acids. The V end was cut by 3 bases, the J end by 11 bases, with 16 bases between. This chain's CDR3 is CASSLEDNRQQYF. The DNA for the CDR3 is TGTGCCAGCAGCTTGGAGGACAATCGGCAGCAGTACTTC.

This clonotype was counted a few times. This chain connects TRBV4-1 to TRBJ2-4; 9 nucleotides match TRBD1. The last part of the DNA fits TRBJ2-7 better; the J call may be wrong. Germline-derived CDR1 and CDR2 are MGHRA and YSYEKL. The CDR3 has 15 residues. The CDR3 DNA is TGCGCCAGCAGCCAACCCGGGACAGGGAAGGTCGAGCAGTACTTC. It codes for CASSQPGTGKVEQYF.

In DNA, the CDR3 is TGTGCCAGTAGTATTCGGGGGCGATCCTACAATGAGCAGTTCTTC. It encodes CASSIRGRSYNEQFF. The V call is TRBV19, the J call TRBJ2-1, with D perhaps being TRBD1 or TRBD2 (6 bases each). The CDR3 is 15 amino acids. Germline CDR1 is LNHDA and CDR2 is SQIVND (reference sequence). V was pared by 3 bases and J by 1 base, with 10 bases between.

The sample holds one count of this clonotype. V gene TRBV7-8 combines with J gene TRBJ2-2; D unclear. The CDR3 runs to 16 residues. V dropped 4 bases and J dropped 1 base, with 13 bases sitting between them. From germline, CDR1 is SGHVS and CDR2 FQNEAQ. CDR3 nucleotide sequence: TGTGCCAGCAGCTCGAGGACCCAGCAGAACACCGGGGAGCTGTTTTTT. Translating it yields CASSSRTQQNTGELFF.

This clonotype was seen a handful of times. The V and J genes are TRBV2 and TRBJ2-5; D uncertain. Germline CDR1 and CDR2: SNHLY and FYNNEI. The CDR3 sequence is 12 residues long. V was shortened by 10 bases and J by 5 bases, with 14 bases between the two germline ends. CDR3 nucleotides: TGTGCCACCTCAACTTCTGGGGAGACCCAGTACTTC. Amino acids: CATSTSGETQYF. The full variable domain, completed using reference TRBV2 and TRBJ2-5, is EPEVTQTPSHQVTQMGQEVILRCVPISNHLYFYWYRQILGQKVEFLVSFYNNEISEKSEIFDDQFSVERPDGSNFTLKIRSTKLEDSAMYFCATSTSGETQYFGPGTRLLVL.

V and J are TRBV5-1 and TRBJ2-5; 7 positions match TRBD1. The junction had 7 bases not matched to a gene; V was cut back by 3 bases and J by 5 bases. The CDR3 contains 14 residues. CDR1 SGHRS and CDR2 YFSETQ come from the germline V gene. The CDR3 DNA reads TGCGCCAGCAGCTATGGGACAGCCCGCGAGACCCAGTACTTC. Its translation: CASSYGTARETQYF.

This clonotype was observed a handful of times. J is TRBJ2-1 and V is TRBV5-6; 10 positions agree with TRBD2. This CDR3 contains 16 residues. J was trimmed by 3 bases and V by 2 bases; bases with no gene match: 5. CDR1 and CDR2 from the germline V gene are SGHDT and YYEEEE. CDR3 region: CASSLGLAGDYNEQFF. CDR3 sequence (DNA): TGTGCCAGCAGCTTAGGGCTAGCGGGAGACTACAATGAGCAGTTCTTC.

This clonotype came up a few times. The rearrangement joins TRBV20-1 to TRBJ1-2; D is undetermined. Germline CDR1 reads DFQATT; CDR2 reads SNEGSKA (reference sequence). The CDR3 extends over 15 amino acids. The V and J ends lost 0 bases and 0 bases respectively, with 11 bases between them. The CDR3 reads CSARDRNRANYGYTF. CDR3 sequence (DNA): TGCAGTGCTAGAGACCGCAATAGAGCTAACTATGGCTACACCTTC.

In this sample, this clonotype turned up once. The chain carries TRBV5-1 and TRBJ2-4; D perhaps matches TRBD1 (6 bases). V lost 0 bases, J lost 0 bases, and 22 bases lay in between. Germline V gene lookup returns CDR1 SGHRS and CDR2 YFSETQ. The CDR3 consists of 20 residues. This CDR3 is CASSLGGFRTDRLAKNIQYF. The DNA for the CDR3 is TGCGCCAGCAGCTTGGGGGGTTTTAGGACAGATCGACTAGCCAAAAACATTCAGTACTTC.

This clonotype was counted once. The V call is TRBV4-2, the J call TRBJ2-3, with D tentatively TRBD2 (6 bases). The germline CDR1 and CDR2 sequences are LGHNA and YNFKEQ. The CDR3 length is 17 residues. V was pared by 0 bases and J by 2 bases, with 15 bases between. The CDR3 loop reads CASSQDGLASFTDTQYF. DNA of the CDR3: TGTGCCAGCAGCCAAGATGGGCTAGCGAGCTTCACAGATACGCAGTATTTT.

V gene TRBV7-3 combines with J gene TRBJ2-7; a weak D match, TRBD1 (5 bases). This CDR3 contains 16 residues. The V and J ends lost 7 bases and 7 bases respectively, with 26 bases between them. CDR1 and CDR2 (germline): SGHTA, FQGTGA. CDR3 nucleotides: TGTGCCAGCACCATGGGGCTGCCTGGGCCCTACAATGAGCAGTACTTC. Its protein is CASTMGLPGPYNEQYF.

The table lists this clonotype with a count of one. This chain connects TRBV20-1 to TRBJ2-7; D unresolved. The last part of the DNA fits TRBJ2-4 better; the J call may be wrong. The CDR3 has 15 residues. CDR1 DFQATT and CDR2 SNEGSKA come from the germline V gene (reference sequence). CDR3 coding DNA: TGCAGTGCTAGAGCCCTAGATTTCTCCCGCGACATTCAGTACTTC. This sequence encodes CSARALDFSRDIQYF.

The rearrangement links TRBV6-1 to TRBJ1-2, with D perhaps matching TRBD1 (5 bases). Germline V gene lookup returns CDR1 MNHNS and CDR2 SASEGT. The CDR3 length is 13 residues. V was trimmed by 7 bases and J by 7 bases, leaving 16 bases between them. In nucleotides, the CDR3 is TGTGCCAGCAACCGACAGTTGCCCTGTGGCTACACCTTC. This encodes CASNRQLPCGYTF.

The J gene is TRBJ2-7, the V gene TRBV28; 8 nucleotides agree with TRBD1. Germline loops: CDR1 MDHEN, CDR2 SYDVKM. The V segment lost 5 bases and the J segment 3 bases; nucleotides outside the gene matches: 9. The CDR3 contains 15 residues. CDR3 loop: CASSTGQGVIYEQYF. In nucleotides, the CDR3 is TGTGCCAGCAGTACCGGACAGGGAGTTATCTACGAGCAGTACTTC.

This clonotype was counted only a few times. The chain uses TRBV14 and TRBJ2-1; TRBD2 is a possible D gene (5 bases). In germline, CDR1 is SGHDN, CDR2 FVKESK. The CDR3 runs 17 residues. Trimming stripped 4 bases from V and 7 bases from J, with 23 bases between. DNA of the CDR3: TGTGCCAGCAGCCTAACAAGCAGCCGCCGGGGTGAGAATGAGCAGTTCTTC. It encodes CASSLTSSRRGENEQFF.